This T cell receptor beta chain was identified during a study of CD8 T cells in Susac syndrome. An amount of RNA that ranged from roughly 0.5 to 1 ug was reverse transcribed with random hexamers. TCRdb re-derived calls from the immunoSEQ multiplex PCR reads in MiXCR, one entry per CDR3 protein. The repertoire holds roughly 300,000 distinct CDR3 sequences, with 85% as singletons. V dropped 4 bases and J dropped 6; count of bases not matched to a gene: 8. The germline CDR1 and CDR2 sequences are MNHEY and SMNVEV (reference sequence). The CDR3 is made up of 15 amino acids. Material: CD8+ T cells from PBMCs. This receptor was identified in a human donor with multiple sclerosis. The J gene is TRBJ1-2, the V gene TRBV27; 10 bases are shared with TRBD1. DNA of the CDR3: TGTGCCAGCAGTTCGACCGCGACAGGGGGCGATGGCTACACCTTC. Translation gives CASSSTATGGDGYTF.